The entry below describes one T cell receptor beta chain. It has no known antigen specificity. The input lacks base qualities; no much larger clone sits a single base away. The sample comes from a study of blood T cell repertoires in COVID-19 (dated by TCRdb to the early 2020s). About the investigation overall: Collaborator samples came from the United States, Italy and Spain and covered acute and convalescent phases of COVID-19. The material from the prospective study consisted of cDNA or gDNA derived from T cells, B-cell-depleted T cells, or PBMCs. The dataset comprised deeply sampled blood TCRbeta repertoires from subjects exposed to, actively infected with, or recovered from COVID-19. The repertoires were released in a freely available public database intended as a resource for research on the immune response to SARS-CoV-2. The samples were drawn from the first 160 participants of the ongoing ImmuneRACE study and from some 1,300 subjects provided by 6 global collaborators. Sample metadata almost always included a de-identified subject ID, COVID-19 status, age in years and sex. Where HLA class I and class II types were available, the types were taken from metadata supplied by the sample provider, not from assay-based typing. General findings and caveats noted by the study authors: Clinical and demographic metadata were provided uncurated, with the amount varying by source and participant.

Whole blood was collected in K2EDTA tubes by collaborating institutions according to the institutions' own protocols. For TCRbeta analysis, collaborator samples were shipped as frozen whole blood, as isolated PBMCs, or as DNA extracted from either sample type. The immunoSEQ Assay, a bias-controlled multiplex PCR, was used to amplify TCRbeta CDR3 regions from genomic DNA. As for the original processing: Nucleated cell counts per sample were estimated from amplification of reference gene primers within the assay. To quantify the absolute abundance of each unique TCRbeta CDR3 rearrangement, sequence reads were collapsed and filtered. For each sample, productive Simpson clonality was calculated as the square root of Simpson's diversity index over productive rearrangements. Sourced from immuneACCESS, this table was stored by TCRdb with only in-frame sequences that have V and J called. A share of the clones is absent; for the studies checked, an unresolved V gene accounts for under half, and the remainder has no known explanation. V and J calls and clone size are as listed in that table; D and trimming were resolved from the DNA. The sample table shows about 95,000 clones, and about 89% are seen once. 17% of the sample goes to the ten largest clones.

Source material: peripheral blood. This clonotype was obtained from a human donor in a cohort sampled during active COVID-19.

The nucleotides are TGTGCCAGCAGCTTTAACGGACAGGGAAGGGTGGAGACCCAGTACTTC. Its protein reads: CASSFNGQGRVETQYF. The rearranged chain carries TRBV7-2 and TRBJ2-5, with 8 bases aligning to TRBD1. The CDR3 covers 16 residues, taking in both the cysteine and the phenylalanine. The entry retains the CDR3 DNA only, 48 bases that are in frame from base 1. CDR1 SGHTA and CDR2 FQGNSA were looked up in the germline V gene. For this chain, trimming is 3 bases at the V end and 5 bases at the J end, and the number of junction bases without a gene match is 11.